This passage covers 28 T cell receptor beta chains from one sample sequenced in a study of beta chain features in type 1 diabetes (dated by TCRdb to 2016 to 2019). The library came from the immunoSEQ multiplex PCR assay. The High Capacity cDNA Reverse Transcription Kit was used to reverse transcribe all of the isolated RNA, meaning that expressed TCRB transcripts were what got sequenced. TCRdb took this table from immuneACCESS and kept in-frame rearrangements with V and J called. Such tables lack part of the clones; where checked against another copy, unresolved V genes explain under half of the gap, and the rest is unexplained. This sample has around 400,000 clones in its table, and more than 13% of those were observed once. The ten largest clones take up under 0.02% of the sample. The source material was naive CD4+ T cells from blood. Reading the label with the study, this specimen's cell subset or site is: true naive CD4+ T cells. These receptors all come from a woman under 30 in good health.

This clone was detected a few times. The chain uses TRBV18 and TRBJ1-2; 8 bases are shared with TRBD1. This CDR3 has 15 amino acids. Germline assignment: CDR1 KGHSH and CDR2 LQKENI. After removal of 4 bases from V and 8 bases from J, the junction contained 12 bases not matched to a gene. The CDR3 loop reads CASSLQGAQTWGYTF. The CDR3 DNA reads TGTGCCAGCTCACTCCAGGGGGCGCAAACCTGGGGCTACACCTTC.

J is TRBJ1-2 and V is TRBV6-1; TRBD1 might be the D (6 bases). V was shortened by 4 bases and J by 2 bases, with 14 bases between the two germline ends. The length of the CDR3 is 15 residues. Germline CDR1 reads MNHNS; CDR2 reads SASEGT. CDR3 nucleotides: TGTGCCAGCAGTGCGGGACCAACAGGGAACTATGGCTACACCTTC. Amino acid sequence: CASSAGPTGNYGYTF.

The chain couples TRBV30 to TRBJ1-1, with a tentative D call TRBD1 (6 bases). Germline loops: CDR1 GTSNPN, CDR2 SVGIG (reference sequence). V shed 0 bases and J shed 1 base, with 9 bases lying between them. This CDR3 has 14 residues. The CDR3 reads CAWSVGRGNTEAFF. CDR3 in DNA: TGTGCCTGGAGTGTAGGCAGGGGGAACACTGAAGCTTTCTTT. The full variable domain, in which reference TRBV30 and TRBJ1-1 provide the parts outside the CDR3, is SQTIHQWPATLVQPVGSPLSLECTVEGTSNPNLYWYRQAAGRGLQLLFYSVGIGQISSEVPQNLSASRPQDRQFILSSKKLLLSDSGFYLCAWSVGRGNTEAFFGQGTRLTVV.

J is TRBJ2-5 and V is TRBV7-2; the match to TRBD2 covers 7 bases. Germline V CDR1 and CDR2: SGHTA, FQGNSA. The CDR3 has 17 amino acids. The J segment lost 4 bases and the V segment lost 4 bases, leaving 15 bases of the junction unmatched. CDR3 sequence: CASSSLGGKFPRETQYF. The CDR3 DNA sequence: TGTGCCAGCAGCTCCCTGGGGGGGAAGTTTCCCAGAGAGACCCAGTACTTC.

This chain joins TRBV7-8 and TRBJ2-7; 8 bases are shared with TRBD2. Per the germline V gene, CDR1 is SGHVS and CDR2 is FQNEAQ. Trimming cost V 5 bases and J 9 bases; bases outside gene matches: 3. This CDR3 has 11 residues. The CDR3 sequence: CASSVSGAQYF. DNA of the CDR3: TGTGCCAGCAGCGTTAGCGGGGCGCAGTACTTC.

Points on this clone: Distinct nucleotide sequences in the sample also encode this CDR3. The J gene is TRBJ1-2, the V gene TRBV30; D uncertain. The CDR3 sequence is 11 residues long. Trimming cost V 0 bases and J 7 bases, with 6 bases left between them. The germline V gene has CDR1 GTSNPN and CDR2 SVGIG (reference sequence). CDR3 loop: CAWSVLGGYTF. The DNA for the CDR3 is TGTGCCTGGAGTGTACTTGGTGGCTACACCTTC.

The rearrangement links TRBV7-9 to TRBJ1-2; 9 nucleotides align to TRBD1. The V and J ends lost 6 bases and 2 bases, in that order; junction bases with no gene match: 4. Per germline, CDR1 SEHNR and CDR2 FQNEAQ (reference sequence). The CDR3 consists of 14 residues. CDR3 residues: CASSRGQGNYGYTF. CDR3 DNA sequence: TGTGCCAGCAGTCGTGGACAGGGGAACTATGGCTACACCTTC.

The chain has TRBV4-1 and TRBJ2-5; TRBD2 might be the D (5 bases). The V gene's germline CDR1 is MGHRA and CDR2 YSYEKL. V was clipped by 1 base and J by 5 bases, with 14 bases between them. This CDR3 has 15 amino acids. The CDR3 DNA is TGCGCCAGCAGCCAAGCGGCACTAGTTTGGGAGACCCAGTACTTC. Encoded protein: CASSQAALVWETQYF.

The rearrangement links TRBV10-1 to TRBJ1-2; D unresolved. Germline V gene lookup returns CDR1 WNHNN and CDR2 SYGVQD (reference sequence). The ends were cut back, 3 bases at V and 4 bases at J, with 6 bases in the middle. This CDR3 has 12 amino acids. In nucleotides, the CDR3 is TGCGCCAGCAGTGACAGTCGCTATGGCTACACCTTC. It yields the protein CASSDSRYGYTF.

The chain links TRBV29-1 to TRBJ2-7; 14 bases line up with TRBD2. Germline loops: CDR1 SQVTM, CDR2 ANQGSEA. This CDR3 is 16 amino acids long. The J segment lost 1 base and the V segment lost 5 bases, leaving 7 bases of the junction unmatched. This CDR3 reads CSVSAGLAGVSYEQYF. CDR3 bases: TGCAGCGTTTCCGCGGGACTAGCGGGAGTTTCCTACGAGCAGTACTTC.

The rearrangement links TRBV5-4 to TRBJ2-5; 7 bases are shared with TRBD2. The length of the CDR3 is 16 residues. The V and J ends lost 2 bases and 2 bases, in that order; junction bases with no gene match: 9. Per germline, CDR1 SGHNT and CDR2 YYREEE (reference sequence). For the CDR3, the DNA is TGTGCCAGCAGCTTCTTTGCTAGCGGAGATCAAGAGACCCAGTACTTC. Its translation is CASSFFASGDQETQYF.

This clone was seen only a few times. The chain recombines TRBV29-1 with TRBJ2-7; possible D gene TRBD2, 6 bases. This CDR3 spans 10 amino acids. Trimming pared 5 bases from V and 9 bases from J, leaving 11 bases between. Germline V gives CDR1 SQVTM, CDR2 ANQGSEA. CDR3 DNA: TGCAGCGTTCGGGACTCCTGGCAGTACTTC. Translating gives CSVRDSWQYF.

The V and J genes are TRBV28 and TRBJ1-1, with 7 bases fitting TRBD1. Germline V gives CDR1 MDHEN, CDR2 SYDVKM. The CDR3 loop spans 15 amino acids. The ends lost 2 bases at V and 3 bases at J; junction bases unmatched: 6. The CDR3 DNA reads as TGTGCCAGCAGTTTAGACAGGGCGGGTCACACTGAAGCTTTCTTT. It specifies CASSLDRAGHTEAFF.

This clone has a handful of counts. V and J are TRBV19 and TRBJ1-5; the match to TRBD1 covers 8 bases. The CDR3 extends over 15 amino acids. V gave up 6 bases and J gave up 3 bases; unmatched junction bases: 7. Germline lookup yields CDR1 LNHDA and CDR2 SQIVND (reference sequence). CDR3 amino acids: CASRQQGGTNQPQHF. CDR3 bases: TGTGCCAGTAGGCAACAGGGGGGGACCAATCAGCCCCAGCATTTT.

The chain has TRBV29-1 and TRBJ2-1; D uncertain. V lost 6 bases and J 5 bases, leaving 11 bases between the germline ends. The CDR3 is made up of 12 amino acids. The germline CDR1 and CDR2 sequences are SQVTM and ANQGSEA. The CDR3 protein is CSVLPPHNEQFF. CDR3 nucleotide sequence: TGCAGCGTCCTTCCTCCCCACAATGAGCAGTTCTTC.

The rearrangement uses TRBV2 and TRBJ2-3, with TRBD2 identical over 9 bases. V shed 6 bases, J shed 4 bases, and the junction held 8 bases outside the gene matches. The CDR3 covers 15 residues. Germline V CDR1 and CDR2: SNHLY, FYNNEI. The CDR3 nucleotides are TGTGCCAGCAGCTCCCAGAGCGGGAGGTCAGATACGCAGTATTTT. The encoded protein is CASSSQSGRSDTQYF.

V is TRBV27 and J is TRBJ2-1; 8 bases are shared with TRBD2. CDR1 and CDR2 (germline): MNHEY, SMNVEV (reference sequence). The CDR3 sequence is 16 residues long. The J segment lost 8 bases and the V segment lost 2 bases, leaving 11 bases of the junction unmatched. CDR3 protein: CASSLRAGGGNYEQFF. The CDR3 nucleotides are TGTGCCAGCAGTTTACGCGCGGGAGGAGGTAACTATGAGCAGTTCTTC.

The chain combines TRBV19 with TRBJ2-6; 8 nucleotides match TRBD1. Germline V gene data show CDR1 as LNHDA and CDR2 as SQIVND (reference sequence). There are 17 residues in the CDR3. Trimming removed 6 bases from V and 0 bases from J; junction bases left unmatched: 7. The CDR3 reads CASRIRQGSSGANVLTF. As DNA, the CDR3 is TGTGCCAGTAGAATACGACAGGGGAGCTCTGGGGCCAACGTCCTGACTTTC.

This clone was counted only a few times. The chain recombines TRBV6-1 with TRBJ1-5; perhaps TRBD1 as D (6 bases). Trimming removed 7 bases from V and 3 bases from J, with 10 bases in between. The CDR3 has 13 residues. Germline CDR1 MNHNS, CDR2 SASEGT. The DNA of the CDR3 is TGTGCCAGCATCGGGACATCCAATCAGCCCCAGCATTTT. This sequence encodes CASIGTSNQPQHF.

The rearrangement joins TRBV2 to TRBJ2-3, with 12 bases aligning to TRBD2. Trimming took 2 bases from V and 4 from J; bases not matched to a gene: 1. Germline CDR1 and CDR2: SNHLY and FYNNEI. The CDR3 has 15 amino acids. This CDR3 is CASSELAGGADTQYF. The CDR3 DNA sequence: TGTGCCAGCAGTGAACTAGCGGGAGGGGCAGATACGCAGTATTTT.

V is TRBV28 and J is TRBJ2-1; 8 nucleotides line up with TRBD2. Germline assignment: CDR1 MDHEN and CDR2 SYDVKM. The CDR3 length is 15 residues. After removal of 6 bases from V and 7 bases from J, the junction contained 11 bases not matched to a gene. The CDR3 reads CASSTPLSGSNEQFF. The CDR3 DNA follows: TGTGCCAGCAGCACCCCCCTCAGCGGGAGTAATGAGCAGTTCTTC.

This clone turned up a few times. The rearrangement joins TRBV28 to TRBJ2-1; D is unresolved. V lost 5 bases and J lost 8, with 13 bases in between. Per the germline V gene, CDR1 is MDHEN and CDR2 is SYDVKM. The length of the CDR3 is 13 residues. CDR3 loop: CASSITTTDEQFF. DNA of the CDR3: TGTGCCAGCAGTATTACGACAACCGATGAGCAGTTCTTC.

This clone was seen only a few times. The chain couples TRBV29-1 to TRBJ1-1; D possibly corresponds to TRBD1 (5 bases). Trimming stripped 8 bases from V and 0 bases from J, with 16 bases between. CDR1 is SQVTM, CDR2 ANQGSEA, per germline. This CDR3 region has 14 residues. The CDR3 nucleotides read TGCAGCATCCGACAGACCCCTATGAACACTGAAGCTTTCTTT. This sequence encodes CSIRQTPMNTEAFF.

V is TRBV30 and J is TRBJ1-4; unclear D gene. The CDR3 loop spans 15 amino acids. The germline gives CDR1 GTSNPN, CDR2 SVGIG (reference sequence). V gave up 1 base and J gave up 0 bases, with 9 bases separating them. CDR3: CAWSALLPTNEKLFF. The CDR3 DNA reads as TGTGCCTGGAGTGCCCTTCTTCCAACTAATGAAAAACTGTTTTTT.

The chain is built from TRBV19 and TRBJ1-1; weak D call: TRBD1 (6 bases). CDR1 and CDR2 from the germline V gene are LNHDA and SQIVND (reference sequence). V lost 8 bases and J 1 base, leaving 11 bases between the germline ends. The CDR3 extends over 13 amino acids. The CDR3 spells CASARDTNTEAFF. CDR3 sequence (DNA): TGTGCCAGTGCCCGGGACACGAACACTGAAGCTTTCTTT.

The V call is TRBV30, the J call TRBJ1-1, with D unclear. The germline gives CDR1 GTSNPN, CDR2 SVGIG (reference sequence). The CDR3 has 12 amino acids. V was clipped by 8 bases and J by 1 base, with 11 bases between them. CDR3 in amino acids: CARNGGNTEAFF. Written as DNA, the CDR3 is TGTGCCCGGAACGGAGGGAACACTGAAGCTTTCTTT.

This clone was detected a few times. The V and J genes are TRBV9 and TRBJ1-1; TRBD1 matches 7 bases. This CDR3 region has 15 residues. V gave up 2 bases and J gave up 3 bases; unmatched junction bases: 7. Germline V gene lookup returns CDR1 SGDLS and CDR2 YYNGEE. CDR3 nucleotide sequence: TGTGCCAGCAGCGTGGGGACAGTGATTGACACTGAAGCTTTCTTT. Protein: CASSVGTVIDTEAFF.

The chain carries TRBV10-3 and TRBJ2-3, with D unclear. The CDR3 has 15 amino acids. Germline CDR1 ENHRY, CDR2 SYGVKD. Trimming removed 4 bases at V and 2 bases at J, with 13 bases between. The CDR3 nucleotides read TGTGCCATCAGTGGTTCCGCGCATATCACAGATACGCAGTATTTT. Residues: CAISGSAHITDTQYF.